Below, 5 T cell receptor beta chains from the same sample are listed, as sequenced in a study of blood T cell repertoires in COVID-19. Measured with immunoSEQ multiplex PCR; TCRdb has only the in-frame clones, and not every one. The profile shows 250,000 to 300,000 clones, about 85% of them singletons. The sequencing input was peripheral blood. Receptor source: a woman aged 50 to 65 who had recovered from COVID-19.

The chain employs TRBV7-2 and TRBJ2-2; the match to TRBD2 covers 12 bases. Trimming took 4 bases from V and 6 from J; bases not matched to a gene: 9. CDR1 and CDR2 (germline): SGHTA, FQGNSA. The CDR3 spans 17 residues. The CDR3 region is CASSSTLAGGPAGELFF. The CDR3 DNA reads as TGTGCCAGCAGCTCAACCCTAGCGGGGGGGCCAGCCGGGGAGCTGTTTTTT.

This clone was counted once. Other DNA variants within this sample encode the same CDR3. V is TRBV18 and J is TRBJ1-1, with D possibly being TRBD1 (5 bases). CDR3 length equals 14 residues. Trimming pared 3 bases from V and 1 base from J, leaving 9 bases between. Germline CDR1 is KGHSH and CDR2 is LQKENI. CDR3 protein: CASSPSGQNTEAFF. The CDR3 DNA sequence: TGTGCCAGCTCACCTTCAGGGCAGAACACTGAAGCTTTCTTT. Using reference TRBV18 and TRBJ1-1 for the parts outside the CDR3, the full variable domain is NAGVMQNPRHLVRRRGQEARLRCSPMKGHSHVYWYRQLPEEGLKFMVYLQKENIIDESGMPKERFSAEFPKEGPSILRIQQVVRGDSAAYFCASSPSGQNTEAFFGQGTRLTVV.

This clone was counted a single time. The CDR3, as DNA: TGTGCCAGCAGCCAAACTAACCCGGGGGAGCAGTACTTC. Protein product: CASSQTNPGEQYF. This sequence joins TRBV3-1 (or the pseudogene TRBV3-2) and TRBJ2-7, with a tentative D call TRBD2 (5 bases). The germline V gene encodes CDR1 LGHDT and CDR2 YNNKEL (reference sequence). Trimming stripped 2 bases from V and 7 bases from J, with 12 bases between. This CDR3 spans 13 amino acids.

This rearrangement joins TRBV6-5 to TRBJ1-1, with TRBD1 identical over 7 bases. Germline loops: CDR1 MNHEY, CDR2 SVGAGI. Trimming took 4 bases from V and 3 from J; bases not matched to a gene: 8. This CDR3 region has 15 residues. CDR3 sequence: CASSFRTGLHTEAFF. In DNA, the CDR3 is TGTGCCAGCAGTTTCCGGACAGGTCTGCACACTGAAGCTTTCTTT.

This clone has a single count. V gene TRBV15 combines with J gene TRBJ2-7; D not resolved. The CDR3 has 15 amino acids. Germline CDR1 LNHNV, CDR2 YYDKDF (reference sequence). V lost 1 base, J lost 2 bases, and 12 bases lay in between. The CDR3 loop is CATSRGAGSPYEQYF. The CDR3 nucleotides read TGTGCCACCAGCAGAGGGGCAGGTTCTCCCTACGAGCAGTACTTC.